The rows below give T cell receptor beta chains drawn from one sample of a study of T cells in Graves' hyperthyroidism and ophthalmopathy. Using its own MiXCR run on the multiplex PCR reads, TCRdb lists one record per CDR3 protein. The profile shows approximately 400,000 distinct CDR3 sequences, around 16% of them singletons. Input material: blood. Receptor source: a woman younger than 35 with Graves' hyperthyroidism. Each CDR3 is given with its conserved first and last residue. D genes are given only for firm matches. The size of a clone is reported for some rows only, either as once, few or many, or as a class for expanded clones.

v_gene	abundance	d_gene	j_gene	CDR3aa	CDR3nt
TRBV14	many	NA	TRBJ1-1	CASSQDWRVGEAFF	TGTGCCAGCAGCCAAGATTGGCGGGTTGGTGAAGCTTTCTTT
TRBV6-1	many	NA	TRBJ1-5	CASRSTERSNQPQHF	TGTGCCAGCAGATCCACGGAGAGGAGCAATCAGCCCCAGCATTTT
TRBV2	many	NA	TRBJ2-2	CASSEQRTGELFF	TGTGCCAGCAGTGAACAGAGAACCGGGGAGCTGTTTTTT
TRBV13	NA	TRBD1	TRBJ1-2	CASSAWTGGNNIWSYTF	TGTGCCAGCAGCGCCTGGACAGGGGGAAATAACATATGGAGCTACACCTTC
TRBV7-9	few	NA	TRBJ1-1	CASSFIQVLNTEAFF	TGTGCCAGCAGCTTTATACAGGTTCTGAACACTGAAGCTTTCTTT
TRBV7-2	many	NA	TRBJ1-2	CASSFRTGYGYTF	TGTGCCAGCAGCTTTCGGACCGGCTATGGCTACACCTTC
TRBV12-3/TRBV12-4	many	NA	TRBJ1-5	CASSPRDRNQPQHF	TGTGCCAGCAGCCCACGGGACCGCAATCAGCCCCAGCATTTT
TRBV6-1	NA	NA	TRBJ1-1	CATRSGALNTEAFF	TGTGCCACTAGGTCCGGGGCATTGAACACTGAAGCTTTCTTT
TRBV12-5	many	TRBD2	TRBJ2-1	CASGLVNLAGDYEQFF	TGTGCTAGTGGTTTGGTAAATCTAGCGGGAGATTATGAGCAGTTCTTC
TRBV7-9	many	TRBD2	TRBJ2-1	CASSPGAGVTLNEQFF	TGTGCCAGCAGCCCAGGAGCGGGGGTAACGCTCAATGAGCAGTTCTTC
TRBV19	NA	NA	TRBJ2-2	CASSGRWTGELFF	TGTGCCAGTAGTGGAAGGTGGACCGGGGAGCTGTTTTTT
TRBV20-1	many	NA	TRBJ2-7	CSARKGRTSSYEQYF	TGCAGTGCTAGGAAAGGACGGACGAGCTCCTACGAGCAGTACTTC
TRBV28	many	TRBD2	TRBJ2-1	CASSLGVGGRFYNEQFF	TGTGCCAGCAGTTTAGGGGTTGGCGGGAGGTTCTACAATGAGCAGTTCTTC
TRBV11-2	once	TRBD1	TRBJ1-1	CASRSGTAAIEAFF	TGTGCCAGCAGATCCGGGACAGCCGCTATTGAAGCTTTCTTT
TRBV18	NA	NA	TRBJ2-5	CASSPPMTPQETQYF	TGTGCCAGCTCACCACCGATGACACCTCAAGAGACCCAGTACTTC
TRBV19	few	NA	TRBJ2-5	CASSYRETQYF	TGTGCCAGTAGTTATCGAGAGACCCAGTACTTC
TRBV12-3/TRBV12-4	many	NA	TRBJ1-4	CASSLRQENEKLFF	TGTGCCAGCAGTTTGAGGCAGGAAAATGAAAAACTGTTTTTT
TRBV2	many	NA	TRBJ1-1	CASSEFGSNTEAFF	TGTGCCAGCAGTGAGTTTGGCAGCAACACTGAAGCTTTCTTT
TRBV20-1	few	TRBD2	TRBJ2-7	CSARAPKTSGEQYF	TGCAGTGCTAGGGCCCCCAAGACTAGCGGCGAGCAGTACTTC
TRBV6-1	many	TRBD1	TRBJ1-5	CASSKDRNNQPQHF	TGTGCCAGCAGTAAGGACAGGAACAATCAGCCCCAGCATTTT
TRBV5-1	many	NA	TRBJ1-2	CASSFGTGYTF	TGCGCCAGCAGCTTTGGCACAGGCTACACCTTC
TRBV3-1	NA	NA	TRBJ2-3	CASSQEGGLAGTDTQYF	TGTGCCAGCAGCCAAGAGGGGGGGCTAGCGGGCACAGATACGCAGTATTTT